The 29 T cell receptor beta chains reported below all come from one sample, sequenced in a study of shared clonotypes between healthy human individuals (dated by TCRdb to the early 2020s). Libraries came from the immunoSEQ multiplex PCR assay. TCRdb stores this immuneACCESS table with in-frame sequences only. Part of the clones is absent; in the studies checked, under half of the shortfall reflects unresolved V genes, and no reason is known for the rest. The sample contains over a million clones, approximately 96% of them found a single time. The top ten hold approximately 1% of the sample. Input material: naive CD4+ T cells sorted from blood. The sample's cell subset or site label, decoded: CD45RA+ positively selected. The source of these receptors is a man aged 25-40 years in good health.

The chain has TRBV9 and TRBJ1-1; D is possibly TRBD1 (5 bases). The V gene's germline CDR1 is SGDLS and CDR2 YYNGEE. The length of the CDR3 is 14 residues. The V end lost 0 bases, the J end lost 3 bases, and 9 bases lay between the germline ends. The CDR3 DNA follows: TGTGCCAGCAGCGTAGAGATGGGGGACACTGAAGCTTTCTTT. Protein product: CASSVEMGDTEAFF.

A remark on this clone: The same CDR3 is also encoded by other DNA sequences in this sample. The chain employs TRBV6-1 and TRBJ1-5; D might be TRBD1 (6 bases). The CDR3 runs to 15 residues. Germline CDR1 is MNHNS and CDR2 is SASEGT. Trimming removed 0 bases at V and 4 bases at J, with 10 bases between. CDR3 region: CASSEAGGRNQPQHF. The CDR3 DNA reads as TGTGCCAGCAGTGAAGCCGGGGGGCGGAATCAGCCCCAGCATTTT.

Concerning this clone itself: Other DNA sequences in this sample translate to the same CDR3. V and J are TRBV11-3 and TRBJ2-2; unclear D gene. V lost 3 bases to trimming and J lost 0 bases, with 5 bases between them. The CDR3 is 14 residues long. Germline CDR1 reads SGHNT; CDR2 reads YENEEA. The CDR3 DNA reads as TGTGCCAGCAGCTTTGCGGCGAACACCGGGGAGCTGTTTTTT. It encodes CASSFAANTGELFF. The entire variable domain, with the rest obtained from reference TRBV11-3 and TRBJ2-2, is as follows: EAGVVQSPRYKIIEKKQPVAFWCNPISGHNTLYWYLQNLGQGPELLIRYENEEAVDDSQLPKDRFSAERLKGVDSTLKIQPAELGDSAVYLCASSFAANTGELFFGEGSRLTVL.

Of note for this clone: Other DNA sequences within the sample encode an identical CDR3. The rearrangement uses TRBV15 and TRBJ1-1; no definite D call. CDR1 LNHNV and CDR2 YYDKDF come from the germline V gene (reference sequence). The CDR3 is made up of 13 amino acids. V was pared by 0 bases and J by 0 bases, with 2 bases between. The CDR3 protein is CATSRELNTEAFF. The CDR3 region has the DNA TGTGCCACCAGCAGAGAGTTGAACACTGAAGCTTTCTTT.

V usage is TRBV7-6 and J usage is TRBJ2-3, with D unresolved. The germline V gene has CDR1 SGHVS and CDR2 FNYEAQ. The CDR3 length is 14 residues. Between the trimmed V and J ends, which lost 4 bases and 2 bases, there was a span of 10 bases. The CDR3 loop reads CASSSQRATDTQYF. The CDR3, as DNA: TGTGCCAGCAGCTCCCAACGGGCCACAGATACGCAGTATTTT.

CDR3 region: CASSQKLDRVVVHEQFF. The CDR3 bases are TGTGCCAGCAGCCAGAAATTGGACAGGGTCGTCGTCCATGAGCAGTTCTTC. The chain employs TRBV14 and TRBJ2-1, with 8 positions matching TRBD1. Germline assignment: CDR1 SGHDN and CDR2 FVKESK. Trimming at V came to 3 bases and at J to 8 bases, leaving 15 bases not matched to a gene. The CDR3 totals 17 residues.

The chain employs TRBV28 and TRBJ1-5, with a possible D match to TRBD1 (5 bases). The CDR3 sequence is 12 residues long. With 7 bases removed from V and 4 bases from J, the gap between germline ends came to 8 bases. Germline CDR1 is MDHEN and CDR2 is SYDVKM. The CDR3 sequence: CASTQGNQPQHF. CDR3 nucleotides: TGTGCCAGCACCCAGGGTAATCAGCCCCAGCATTTT.

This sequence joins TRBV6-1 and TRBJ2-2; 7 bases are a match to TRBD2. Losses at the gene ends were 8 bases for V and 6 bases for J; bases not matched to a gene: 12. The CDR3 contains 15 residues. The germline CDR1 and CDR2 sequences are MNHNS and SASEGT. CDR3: CASESWEGLAGELFF. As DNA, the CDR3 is TGTGCCAGCGAATCGTGGGAGGGCCTTGCCGGGGAGCTGTTTTTT.

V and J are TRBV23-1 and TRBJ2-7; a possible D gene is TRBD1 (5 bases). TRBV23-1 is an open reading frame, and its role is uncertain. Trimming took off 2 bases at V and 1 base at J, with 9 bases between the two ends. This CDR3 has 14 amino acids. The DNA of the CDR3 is TGCGCCAGCAGTCAAACCTACAGGTCCTACGAGCAGTACTTC. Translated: CASSQTYRSYEQYF.

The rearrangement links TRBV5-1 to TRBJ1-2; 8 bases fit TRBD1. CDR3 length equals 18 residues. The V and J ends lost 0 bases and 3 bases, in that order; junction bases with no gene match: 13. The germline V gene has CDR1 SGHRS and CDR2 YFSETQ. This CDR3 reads CASSLEGQVWSSYYGYTF. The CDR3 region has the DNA TGCGCCAGCAGCTTGGAGGGACAGGTATGGAGTTCGTACTATGGCTACACCTTC.

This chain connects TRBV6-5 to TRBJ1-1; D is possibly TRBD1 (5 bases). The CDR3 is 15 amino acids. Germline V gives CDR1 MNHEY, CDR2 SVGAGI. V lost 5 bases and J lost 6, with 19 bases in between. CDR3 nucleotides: TGTGCCAGCAGTACCTATACGGGGGTAGAGTCTGAAGCTTTCTTT. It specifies CASSTYTGVESEAFF.

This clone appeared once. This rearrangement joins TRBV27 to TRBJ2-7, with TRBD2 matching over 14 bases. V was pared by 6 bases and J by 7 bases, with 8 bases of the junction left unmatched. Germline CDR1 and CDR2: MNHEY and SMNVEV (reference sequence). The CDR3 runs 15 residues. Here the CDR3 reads CASRPGLAGVQEQYF. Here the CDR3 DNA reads TGTGCCAGCAGGCCGGGACTAGCGGGAGTTCAGGAGCAGTACTTC.

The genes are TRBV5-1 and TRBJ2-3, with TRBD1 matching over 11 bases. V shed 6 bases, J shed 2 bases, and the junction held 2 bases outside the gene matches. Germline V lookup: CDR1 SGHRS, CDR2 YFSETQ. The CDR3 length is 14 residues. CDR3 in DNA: TGCGCCAGCAAGGGACAGGGGGTCACAGATACGCAGTATTTT. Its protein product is CASKGQGVTDTQYF. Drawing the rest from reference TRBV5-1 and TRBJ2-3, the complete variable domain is KAGVTQTPRYLIKTRGQQVTLSCSPISGHRSVSWYQQTPGQGLQFLFEYFSETQRNKGNFPGRFSGRQFSNSRSEMNVSTLELGDSALYLCASKGQGVTDTQYFGPGTRLTVL.

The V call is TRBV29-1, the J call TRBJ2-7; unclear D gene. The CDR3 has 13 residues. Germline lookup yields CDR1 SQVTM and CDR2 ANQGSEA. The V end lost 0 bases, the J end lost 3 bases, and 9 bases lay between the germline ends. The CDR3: CSVEDTASYEQYF. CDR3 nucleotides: TGCAGCGTTGAAGATACAGCCAGCTACGAGCAGTACTTC.

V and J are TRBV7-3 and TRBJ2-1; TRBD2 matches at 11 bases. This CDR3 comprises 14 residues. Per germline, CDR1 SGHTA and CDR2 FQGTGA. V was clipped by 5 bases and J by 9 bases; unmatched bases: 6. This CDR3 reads CASSTSGSRGEQFF. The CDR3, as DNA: TGTGCCAGCAGCACTAGCGGGAGTAGGGGTGAGCAGTTCTTC. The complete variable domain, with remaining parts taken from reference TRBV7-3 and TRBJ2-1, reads GAGVSQTPSNKVTEKGKYVELRCDPISGHTALYWYRQSLGQGPEFLIYFQGTGAADDSGLPNDRFFAVRPEGSVSTLKIQRTERGDSAVYLCASSTSGSRGEQFFGPGTRLTVL.

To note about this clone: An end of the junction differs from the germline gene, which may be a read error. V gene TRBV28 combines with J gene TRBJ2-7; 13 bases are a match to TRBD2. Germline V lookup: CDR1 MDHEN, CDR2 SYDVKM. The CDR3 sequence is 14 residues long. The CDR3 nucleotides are TGTGCCAGTACTACTAGCGGGAGGGCCCTCGTAATATCCTTC. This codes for CASTTSGRALVISF.

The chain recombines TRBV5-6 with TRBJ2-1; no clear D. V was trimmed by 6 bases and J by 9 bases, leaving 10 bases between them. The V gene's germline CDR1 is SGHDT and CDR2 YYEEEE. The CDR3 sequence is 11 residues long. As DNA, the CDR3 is TGTGCCAGCAATTCCTGGAGTGAGCAGTTCTTC. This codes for CASNSWSEQFF.

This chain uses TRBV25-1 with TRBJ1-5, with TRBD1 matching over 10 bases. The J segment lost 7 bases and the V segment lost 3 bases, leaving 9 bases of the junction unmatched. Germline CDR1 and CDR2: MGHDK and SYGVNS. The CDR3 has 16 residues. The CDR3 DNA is TGTGCCAGCAGTGACTCGGGACAGGGGATGATGCAGCCCCAGCATTTT. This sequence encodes CASSDSGQGMMQPQHF.

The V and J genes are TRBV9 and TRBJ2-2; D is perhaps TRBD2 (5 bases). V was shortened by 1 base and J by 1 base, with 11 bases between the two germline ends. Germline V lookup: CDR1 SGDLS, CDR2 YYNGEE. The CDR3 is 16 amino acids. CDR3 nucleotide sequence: TGTGCCAGCAGCGTATGGTCCAGCGGGAACACCGGGGAGCTGTTTTTT. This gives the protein CASSVWSSGNTGELFF.

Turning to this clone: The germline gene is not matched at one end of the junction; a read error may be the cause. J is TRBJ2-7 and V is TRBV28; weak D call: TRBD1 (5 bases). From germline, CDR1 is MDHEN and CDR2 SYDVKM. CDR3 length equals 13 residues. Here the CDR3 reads CASSFRGSYEQHF. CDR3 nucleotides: TGTGCCAGCAGTTTTAGGGGTTCCTACGAGCAGCACTTC.

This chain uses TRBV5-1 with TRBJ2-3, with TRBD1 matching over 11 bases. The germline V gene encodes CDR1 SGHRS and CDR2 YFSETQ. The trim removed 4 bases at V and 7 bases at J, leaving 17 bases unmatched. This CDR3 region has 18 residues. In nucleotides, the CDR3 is TGCGCCAGCAGCCCCGAAACCCCCGGGACAGGGGGTGGAAATACGCAGTATTTT. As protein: CASSPETPGTGGGNTQYF. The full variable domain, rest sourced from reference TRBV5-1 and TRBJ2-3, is KAGVTQTPRYLIKTRGQQVTLSCSPISGHRSVSWYQQTPGQGLQFLFEYFSETQRNKGNFPGRFSGRQFSNSRSEMNVSTLELGDSALYLCASSPETPGTGGGNTQYFGPGTRLTVL.

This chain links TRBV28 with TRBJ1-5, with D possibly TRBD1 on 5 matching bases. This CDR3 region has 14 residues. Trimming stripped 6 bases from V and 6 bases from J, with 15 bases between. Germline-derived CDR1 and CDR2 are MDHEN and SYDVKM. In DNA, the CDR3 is TGTGCCAGCAGCGGAGGGGCAGCAAGTCAGCCCCAGCATTTT. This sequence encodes CASSGGAASQPQHF.

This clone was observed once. The CDR3 coding sequence is TGTGCCAGCAGCTTGGGCCGGGGAGGGGAGCAAGAGACCCAGTACTTC. This codes for CASSLGRGGEQETQYF. The J gene is TRBJ2-5, the V gene TRBV5-4, with TRBD2 identical over 7 bases. The CDR3 extends over 16 amino acids. Germline V gene lookup returns CDR1 SGHNT and CDR2 YYREEE (reference sequence). V shed 0 bases and J 2 bases; nucleotides not matched to a gene: 7.

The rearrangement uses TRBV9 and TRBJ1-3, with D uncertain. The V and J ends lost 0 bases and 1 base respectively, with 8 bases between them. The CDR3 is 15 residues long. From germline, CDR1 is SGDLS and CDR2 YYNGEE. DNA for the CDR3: TGTGCCAGCAGCGTAGTGCCGGAATCTGGAAACACCATATATTTT. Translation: CASSVVPESGNTIYF.

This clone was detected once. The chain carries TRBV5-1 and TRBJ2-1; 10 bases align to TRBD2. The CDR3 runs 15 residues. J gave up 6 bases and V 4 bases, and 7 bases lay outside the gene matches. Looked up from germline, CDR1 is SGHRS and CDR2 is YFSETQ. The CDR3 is CASSRQREGLNEQFF. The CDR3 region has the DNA TGCGCCAGCAGCCGGCAGCGGGAGGGCCTCAATGAGCAGTTCTTC.

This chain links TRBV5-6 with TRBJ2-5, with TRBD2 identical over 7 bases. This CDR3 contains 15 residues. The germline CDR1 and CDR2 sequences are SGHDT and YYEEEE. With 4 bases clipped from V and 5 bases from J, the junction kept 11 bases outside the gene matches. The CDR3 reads CASSPGLTRVETQYF. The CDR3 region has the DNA TGTGCCAGCAGCCCGGGACTAACCCGGGTGGAGACCCAGTACTTC.

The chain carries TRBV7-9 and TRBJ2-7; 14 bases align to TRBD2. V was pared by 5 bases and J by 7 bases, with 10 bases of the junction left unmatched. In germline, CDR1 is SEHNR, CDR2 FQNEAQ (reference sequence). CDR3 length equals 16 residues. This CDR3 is CASSPPGLAGVREQYF. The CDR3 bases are TGTGCCAGCAGCCCGCCGGGACTAGCGGGAGTGAGGGAGCAGTACTTC.

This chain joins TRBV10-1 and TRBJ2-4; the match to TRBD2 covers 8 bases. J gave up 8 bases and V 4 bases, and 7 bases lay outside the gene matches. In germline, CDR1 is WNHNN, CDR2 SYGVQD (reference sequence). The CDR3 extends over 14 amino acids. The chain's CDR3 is CASSVSGRGDIQYF. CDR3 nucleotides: TGCGCCAGCAGTGTGAGCGGGAGAGGAGACATTCAGTACTTC.

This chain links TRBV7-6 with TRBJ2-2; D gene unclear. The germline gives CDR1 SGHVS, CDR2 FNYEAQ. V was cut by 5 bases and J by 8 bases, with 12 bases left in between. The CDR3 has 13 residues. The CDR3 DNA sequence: TGTGCCAGCAGCGCGAGAAGGATTGGGGAGCTGTTTTTT. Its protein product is CASSARRIGELFF. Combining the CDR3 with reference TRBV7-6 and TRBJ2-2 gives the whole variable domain GAGVSQSPRYKVTKRGQDVALRCDPISGHVSLYWYRQALGQGPEFLTYFNYEAQQDKSGLPNDRFSAERPEGSISTLTIQRTEQRDSAMYRCASSARRIGELFFGEGSRLTVL.